This T cell receptor (beta chain) is drawn from a study of tumor and adjacent non-tumor tissue in lung cancer. Study conclusions and caveats: Shorter survival was associated with higher TCR diversity in tumors.

V shed 3 bases, J shed 1 base, and the junction held 10 bases outside the gene matches. This CDR3 has 18 residues. The template was RNA from unsorted bulk tissue. Chemotherapy-naive patients with new lung cancer underwent thoracic surgery in China, August–November 2014. Details on this clonotype: Its antigen remains unknown.

TCRbeta libraries were built with three rounds of nested PCR, modified from ARM-PCR. TCRdb passed the multiplex PCR reads through MiXCR, listing each CDR3 protein once. The repertoire includes about 93,000 distinct CDR3 sequences, around 71% of them detected once, and approximately 16% sits in the top ten. The clonotype originates from a man aged 55-75 years with non-small cell lung cancer. Sequenced sample: lung tumor tissue. The chain recombines TRBV12-3 or TRBV12-4 with TRBJ2-1; TRBD2 matches at 9 bases. The CDR3 spells CASSFPLAGSGSYNEQFF. Written as DNA, the CDR3 is TGTGCCAGCAGTTTCCCGCTAGCGGGATCTGGGTCCTACAATGAGCAGTTCTTC.